The 32 T cell receptor beta chains reported below all come from one sample, sequenced in a study of blood T cell repertoires in COVID-19. Using immunoSEQ multiplex PCR, the repertoire was profiled, and TCRdb retains in-frame clones only, with some absent. This sample has fewer than 350,000 clones, with about 90% found just once. Input material: peripheral blood. Every receptor here comes from a woman in her thirties with COVID-19, enrolled during active disease.

The V call is TRBV27, the J call TRBJ2-2; a possible D gene is TRBD1 (5 bases). Germline assignment: CDR1 MNHEY and CDR2 SMNVEV (reference sequence). This CDR3 contains 13 residues. V lost 4 bases to trimming and J lost 6 bases, with 9 bases between them. The CDR3 sequence: CASSSGPPGELFF. Written as DNA, the CDR3 is TGTGCCAGCAGTTCAGGGCCCCCCGGGGAGCTGTTTTTT.

In its sample, this clone was seen once. The V and J genes are TRBV4-1 and TRBJ2-1, with D hard to call. The CDR3 is 12 amino acids. The V end lost 2 bases, the J end lost 9 bases, and 8 bases lay between the germline ends. Per the germline V gene, CDR1 is MGHRA and CDR2 is YSYEKL. CDR3 protein: CASSQLAAEQFF. The CDR3 DNA follows: TGCGCCAGCAGCCAATTGGCGGCTGAGCAGTTCTTC.

The genes are TRBV11-3 and TRBJ2-2; TRBD1 might be the D (6 bases). CDR1 SGHNT and CDR2 YENEEA come from the germline V gene. V shed 5 bases and J shed 4 bases, with 11 bases lying between them. The CDR3 covers 14 residues. CDR3 protein: CASSPGTFTGELFF. CDR3 DNA: TGTGCCAGCAGCCCTGGGACATTCACCGGGGAGCTGTTTTTT.

The rearrangement joins TRBV6-5 to TRBJ2-3, with 7 bases identical to TRBD1. The V gene's germline CDR1 is MNHEY and CDR2 SVGAGI. The trim removed 2 bases at V and 1 base at J, leaving 3 bases unmatched. CDR3 length: 15 residues. DNA of the CDR3: TGTGCCAGCAGTTACACAGGGGCTCGCACAGATACGCAGTATTTT. Amino acids: CASSYTGARTDTQYF.

The V and J genes are TRBV9 and TRBJ1-1; D is unclear. Germline V lookup: CDR1 SGDLS, CDR2 YYNGEE. The CDR3 is made up of 16 amino acids. V shed 0 bases and J shed 2 bases, with 14 bases lying between them. The CDR3 coding sequence is TGTGCCAGCAGCGTAGGGTCCTCGAGAGAAAACACTGAAGCTTTCTTT. Translated: CASSVGSSRENTEAFF.

The chain joins TRBV9 to TRBJ2-3, with 8 nucleotides matching TRBD2. From germline, CDR1 is SGDLS and CDR2 YYNGEE. This CDR3 is 15 amino acids long. With V trimmed by 7 bases and J by 0 bases, 7 bases remained unmatched. CDR3 coding DNA: TGTGCCAGCCGTACGACGGGGGGGAGCACAGATACGCAGTATTTT. This sequence encodes CASRTTGGSTDTQYF.

The chain couples TRBV5-1 to TRBJ1-3; the match to TRBD1 covers 10 bases. CDR3 length equals 16 residues. J was trimmed by 4 bases and V by 4 bases; bases with no gene match: 8. Germline values: CDR1 SGHRS, CDR2 YFSETQ. In DNA, the CDR3 is TGCGCCAGCAGCGTGGGACAGGGGAGGTCAGGAAACACCATATATTTT. Translation: CASSVGQGRSGNTIYF. Based on the CDR3 plus reference TRBV5-1 and TRBJ1-3, the full variable domain is KAGVTQTPRYLIKTRGQQVTLSCSPISGHRSVSWYQQTPGQGLQFLFEYFSETQRNKGNFPGRFSGRQFSNSRSEMNVSTLELGDSALYLCASSVGQGRSGNTIYFGEGSWLTVV.

The rearrangement uses TRBV5-1 and TRBJ2-5, with D perhaps TRBD2 (5 bases). Germline-derived CDR1 and CDR2 are SGHRS and YFSETQ. Deletions cut 3 bases from V and 2 bases from J, with 8 bases between. This CDR3 comprises 13 residues. The CDR3 DNA follows: TGCGCCAGCAGCTGGACGGGACAAGAGACCCAGTACTTC. Its protein product is CASSWTGQETQYF.

This chain uses TRBV4-2 with TRBJ1-2; D possibly corresponds to TRBD1 (6 bases). The ends were cut back, 3 bases at V and 5 bases at J, with 19 bases in the middle. Looked up from germline, CDR1 is LGHNA and CDR2 is YNFKEQ. This CDR3 spans 16 amino acids. CDR3 protein: CASSQGGGHRIYGYTF. CDR3 bases: TGTGCCAGCAGCCAGGGGGGGGGACACAGGATTTATGGCTACACCTTC.

V usage is TRBV7-9 and J usage is TRBJ1-5; perhaps TRBD1 as D (6 bases). Trimming took off 4 bases at V and 2 bases at J, with 12 bases between the two ends. The CDR3 extends over 15 amino acids. Germline CDR1 and CDR2: SEHNR and FQNEAQ (reference sequence). The CDR3 here is CASSSRDTRNQPQHF. In DNA form, the CDR3 reads TGTGCCAGCAGCTCCCGGGACACACGCAATCAGCCCCAGCATTTT.

The rearrangement links TRBV18 to TRBJ1-1; 10 positions agree with TRBD1. CDR1 is KGHSH, CDR2 LQKENI, per germline. The trim removed 5 bases at V and 7 bases at J, leaving 13 bases unmatched. The CDR3 spans 16 residues. The DNA for the CDR3 is TGTGCCAGCTCAGCGGGACAGGGGACCCGCCGGGATGAAGCTTTCTTT. Translation: CASSAGQGTRRDEAFF. The full variable domain, in which reference TRBV18 and TRBJ1-1 provide the parts outside the CDR3, is NAGVMQNPRHLVRRRGQEARLRCSPMKGHSHVYWYRQLPEEGLKFMVYLQKENIIDESGMPKERFSAEFPKEGPSILRIQQVVRGDSAAYFCASSAGQGTRRDEAFFGQGTRLTVV.

This clone has a single count. This chain joins TRBV19 and TRBJ2-7; 7 bases line up with TRBD1. The junction had 4 bases not matched to a gene; V was cut back by 5 bases and J by 3 bases. The CDR3 sequence is 13 residues long. From germline, CDR1 is LNHDA and CDR2 SQIVND (reference sequence). CDR3 nucleotides: TGTGCCAGTAGTTTCGGGACAGACTACGAGCAGTACTTC. This encodes CASSFGTDYEQYF.

The chain links TRBV12-5 to TRBJ2-2, with D unclear. V shed 0 bases and J shed 4 bases, with 9 bases lying between them. CDR1 and CDR2 from the germline V gene are LGHNT and FRNRAP. This CDR3 spans 15 amino acids. Here the CDR3 DNA reads TGTGCTAGTGGTTTGGTATATAGTAGCACCGGGGAGCTGTTTTTT. Its translation: CASGLVYSSTGELFF.

The CDR3 nucleotides are TGTGCCAGCAGCCAAGCCCAGGGGGCGGGAGTCTATGGCTACACCTTC. It specifies CASSQAQGAGVYGYTF. This chain links TRBV3-1 (or the pseudogene TRBV3-2) with TRBJ1-2, with 8 positions matching TRBD1. Germline V gene sequence: CDR1 LGHDT, CDR2 YNNKEL (reference sequence). The V segment lost 1 base and the J segment 4 bases; nucleotides outside the gene matches: 8. The CDR3 spans 16 residues.

The chain uses TRBV4-1 and TRBJ1-4; 9 positions agree with TRBD1. Germline assignment: CDR1 MGHRA and CDR2 YSYEKL. The ends lost 4 bases at V and 8 bases at J; junction bases unmatched: 11. This CDR3 is 16 amino acids long. CDR3 sequence (DNA): TGCGCCAGCAGCCCCGAACTGGGACAGGGAAGAGAAAAACTGTTTTTT. Amino acids: CASSPELGQGREKLFF.

V usage is TRBV6-5 and J usage is TRBJ2-7; D gene ambiguous. Germline lookup yields CDR1 MNHEY and CDR2 SVGAGI. V lost 8 bases and J 5 bases, leaving 10 bases between the germline ends. The CDR3 has 11 residues. This CDR3 is CASVYADEQYF. Here the CDR3 DNA reads TGTGCCAGCGTATACGCGGACGAGCAGTACTTC.

The CDR3 reads CASSQGAGQGPYEQYF. CDR3 nucleotide sequence: TGCGCCAGCAGCCAAGGGGCGGGACAGGGCCCCTACGAGCAGTACTTC. The chain links TRBV4-1 to TRBJ2-7; TRBD1 matches at 9 bases. The germline gives CDR1 MGHRA, CDR2 YSYEKL. The CDR3 contains 16 residues. The V gene end was trimmed by 1 base and the J gene end by 2 bases; junction bases not matched to a gene: 6.

This clone has a count of ten or more. The V gene is TRBV5-6, the J gene TRBJ2-7; 9 bases line up with TRBD2. Unmatched junction bases numbered 17, after V lost 7 bases and J lost 3 bases. Germline V gene data show CDR1 as SGHDT and CDR2 as YYEEEE. This CDR3 is 17 amino acids long. The CDR3 DNA follows: TGTGCCAGCCACGAACTCCCGGCTAGCGGGAACTACTACGAGCAGTACTTC. Amino acid sequence: CASHELPASGNYYEQYF.

V and J are TRBV7-8 and TRBJ2-1; 11 nucleotides align to TRBD1. The V and J ends lost 1 base and 5 bases, in that order; junction bases with no gene match: 7. Germline V gene data show CDR1 as SGHVS and CDR2 as FQNEAQ. This CDR3 is 17 amino acids long. The CDR3 sequence is CASSLGDRGIEDNEQFF. The CDR3 nucleotides read TGTGCCAGCAGCTTAGGGGACAGGGGGATTGAAGACAATGAGCAGTTCTTC.

This chain joins TRBV6-5 and TRBJ1-1; D is unresolved. Trimming left V 2 bases short and J 7 bases short, with 14 bases between. Germline V gene sequence: CDR1 MNHEY, CDR2 SVGAGI. This CDR3 has 14 amino acids. This CDR3 reads CASSYGLSGFEAFF. CDR3 nucleotide sequence: TGTGCCAGCAGTTACGGCCTTTCGGGGTTTGAAGCTTTCTTT.

The chain combines TRBV4-1 with TRBJ2-2; perhaps TRBD2 as D (5 bases). Germline assignment: CDR1 MGHRA and CDR2 YSYEKL. V lost 8 bases to trimming and J lost 2 bases, with 12 bases between them. The CDR3 runs to 14 residues. CDR3 sequence (DNA): TGCGCCAGCCGGGGTACTATTAACACCGGGGAGCTGTTTTTT. It is translated as CASRGTINTGELFF.

The chain combines TRBV7-6 with TRBJ1-2, with D perhaps matching TRBD1 (5 bases). Per the germline V gene, CDR1 is SGHVS and CDR2 is FNYEAQ. The CDR3 covers 13 residues. The V end was cut by 6 bases, the J end by 6 bases, with 14 bases between. The CDR3 DNA sequence: TGTGCCAGCAGGTTGACACAGGCTAATGGCTACACCTTC. Protein: CASRLTQANGYTF.

The chain uses TRBV25-1 and TRBJ2-1; a weak D match, TRBD1 (6 bases). The germline V gene encodes CDR1 MGHDK and CDR2 SYGVNS. The V end lost 2 bases, the J end lost 4 bases, and 15 bases lay between the germline ends. This CDR3 comprises 16 residues. The CDR3 sequence is CASSENRQGPYNEQFF. DNA of the CDR3: TGTGCCAGCAGTGAAAATCGTCAGGGGCCGTACAATGAGCAGTTCTTC.

This chain connects TRBV13 to TRBJ1-6; TRBD1 agrees at 7 bases. V dropped 4 bases and J dropped 14; count of bases not matched to a gene: 8. The germline V gene encodes CDR1 PRHDT and CDR2 FYEKMQ (reference sequence). The CDR3 spans 13 residues. CDR3 nucleotides: TGTGCCAGCAGCTCACTAGGGACAGAGACCCTCCACTTT. Protein product: CASSSLGTETLHF.

The CDR3 coding sequence is TGTGCCAGCAGCTTCACAGGGGGCAACACTGAAGCTTTCTTT. Translation gives CASSFTGGNTEAFF. The J gene is TRBJ1-1, the V gene TRBV7-2; 9 bases map to TRBD1. The CDR3 is made up of 14 amino acids. Trimming removed 3 bases from V and 2 bases from J; junction bases left unmatched: 1. CDR1 is SGHTA, CDR2 FQGNSA, per germline. Filled out from reference TRBV7-2 and TRBJ1-1, the complete variable domain reads GAGVSQSPSNKVTEKGKDVELRCDPISGHTALYWYRQSLGQGLEFLIYFQGNSAPDKSGLPSDRFSAERTGGSVSTLTIQRTQQEDSAVYLCASSFTGGNTEAFFGQGTRLTVV.

This clone has a single count. The chain has TRBV3-1 (or the pseudogene TRBV3-2) and TRBJ2-5; 7 nucleotides align to TRBD1. The CDR3 length is 16 residues. V shed 4 bases and J 1 base; nucleotides not matched to a gene: 9. Germline values: CDR1 LGHDT, CDR2 YNNKEL (reference sequence). This chain's CDR3 is CASSRGTAVTQETQYF. The DNA for the CDR3 is TGTGCCAGCAGCCGGGGGACAGCAGTTACCCAAGAGACCCAGTACTTC.

The chain employs TRBV5-1 and TRBJ2-3, with D perhaps TRBD1 (5 bases). V shed 4 bases and J shed 5 bases, with 8 bases lying between them. The CDR3 covers 12 residues. Germline CDR1 is SGHRS and CDR2 is YFSETQ. In nucleotides, the CDR3 is TGCGCCAGCAGCCTCAGGGTAGATACGCAGTATTTT. The encoded protein is CASSLRVDTQYF.

As regards this clone: Different DNA sequences within this sample yield the same CDR3. The rearrangement uses TRBV5-1 and TRBJ2-5; tentatively, D is TRBD2 (6 bases). V gave up 4 bases and J gave up 1 base, with 11 bases separating them. This CDR3 is 14 amino acids long. Germline V CDR1 and CDR2: SGHRS, YFSETQ. The CDR3, as DNA: TGCGCCAGCAGCCCCGGGAGCACCCAAGAGACCCAGTACTTC. Protein: CASSPGSTQETQYF.

The chain has TRBV10-2 and TRBJ1-5; D possibly corresponds to TRBD1 (5 bases). This CDR3 region has 12 residues. The V gene's germline CDR1 is WSHSY and CDR2 SAAADI. Trimming removed 4 bases at V and 5 bases at J, with 6 bases between. The DNA of the CDR3 is TGCGCCAGCAGTGCGGGGGATCAGCCCCAGCATTTT. Translation gives CASSAGDQPQHF.

The V call is TRBV7-2, the J call TRBJ2-7; D gene ambiguous. Trimming left V 3 bases short and J 4 bases short, with 10 bases between. Per germline, CDR1 SGHTA and CDR2 FQGNSA. The CDR3 is 13 residues long. CDR3 in amino acids: CASSFSVRYEQYF. CDR3 nucleotides: TGTGCCAGCAGCTTTTCGGTCCGTTACGAGCAGTACTTC.

The chain is built from TRBV20-1 and TRBJ2-1, with 9 nucleotides matching TRBD1. Trimming took 3 bases from V and 1 from J; bases not matched to a gene: 7. The CDR3 is 16 residues long. CDR1 DFQATT and CDR2 SNEGSKA come from the germline V gene (reference sequence). The CDR3 loop reads CSASRDRDPSYNEQFF. DNA for the CDR3: TGCAGTGCTAGTCGGGACAGGGACCCATCCTACAATGAGCAGTTCTTC.

The chain links TRBV5-6 to TRBJ2-7; TRBD2 agrees at 9 bases. The ends lost 4 bases at V and 12 bases at J; junction bases unmatched: 11. Per the germline V gene, CDR1 is SGHDT and CDR2 is YYEEEE. The CDR3 totals 13 residues. In nucleotides, the CDR3 is TGTGCCAGCAGCCTGACTAGCGGAAACACGCCGTACTTC. This gives the protein CASSLTSGNTPYF.